The source of this TCR beta chain is a study of T cells in Graves' hyperthyroidism and ophthalmopathy. About the research overall: Staff took peripheral blood when the initial diagnosis was made, before any treatment began.

Among the patients, aged 18 to 65, hyperthyroidism was newly diagnosed and had lasted under 2 months. As regards this clonotype: Its antigen is currently unknown.

This CDR3 has 16 residues. In germline, CDR1 is SNHLY, CDR2 FYNNEI. Trimming took 8 bases from V and 1 from J, leaving 17 bases between them. Findings and limits, study-wide: In blood, most of the thyroid clonotypes expanded above 0.001 were also present.

The investigators amplified TCR beta CDR3 regions from RNA transcripts. A set of HTBI primers served as the primers for a first-round RT-PCR of the TCR CDR3. Each CDR3 protein gets one entry after TCRdb re-called the multiplex PCR reads with MiXCR. The repertoire has 140,000 or so distinct CDR3 sequences, about 20% of them found once; the top ten carry 60% to 80%. The sample taken for sequencing was blood. J is TRBJ2-2 and V is TRBV2, with TRBD2 as a possible D gene (6 bases). This TCR came from a woman aged 50 to 65 with Graves' hyperthyroidism that later progressed to Graves' ophthalmopathy. The CDR3 DNA reads TGTGCCAGCTCTAGATCCCCAGCGGGGAACACCGGGGAGCTGTTTTTT. Translated, it gives CASSRSPAGNTGELFF.